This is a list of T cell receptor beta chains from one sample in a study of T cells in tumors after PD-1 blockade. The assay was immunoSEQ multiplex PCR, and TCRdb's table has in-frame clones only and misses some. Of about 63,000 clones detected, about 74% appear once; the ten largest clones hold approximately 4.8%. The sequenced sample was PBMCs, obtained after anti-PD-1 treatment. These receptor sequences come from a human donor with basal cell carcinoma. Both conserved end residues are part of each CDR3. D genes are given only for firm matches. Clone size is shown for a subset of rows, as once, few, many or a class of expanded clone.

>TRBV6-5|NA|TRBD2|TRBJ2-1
CASSYAPQRGRGEQFF
TGTGCCAGCAGTTACGCCCCCCAGCGGGGGAGGGGTGAGCAGTTCTTC
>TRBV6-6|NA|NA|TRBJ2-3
CASSYSMPGNTDTQYF
TGTGCCAGCAGTTACTCTATGCCGGGGAACACAGATACGCAGTATTTT
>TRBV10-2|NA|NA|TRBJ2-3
CASSEMTGGTDTQYF
TGCGCCAGCAGTGAGATGACAGGAGGCACAGATACGCAGTATTTT
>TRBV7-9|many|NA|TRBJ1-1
CASSRGGTEAFF
TGTGCCAGCAGCCGAGGAGGCACTGAAGCTTTCTTT
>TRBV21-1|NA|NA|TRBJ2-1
CASSNVVSGEQFF
TGTGCCAGCAGCAACGTTGTATCTGGTGAGCAGTTCTTC
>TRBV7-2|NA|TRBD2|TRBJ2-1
CASSAPGTSYEQFF
TGTGCCAGCAGCGCACCCGGGACTAGCTATGAGCAGTTCTTC
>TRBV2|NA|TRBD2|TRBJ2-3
CASSYSPGGTSGGASDTQYF
TGCGCCAGCAGTTACTCCCCGGGGGGGACTAGCGGGGGGGCGTCAGATACGCAGTATTTT
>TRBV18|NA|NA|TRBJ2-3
CASSKAAGGTDTQYF
TGTGCCAGCTCCAAGGCGGCCGGAGGCACAGATACGCAGTATTTT
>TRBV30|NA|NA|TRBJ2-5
CAWTNGGRNQETQYF
TGTGCCTGGACTAACGGTGGACGTAACCAAGAGACCCAGTACTTC
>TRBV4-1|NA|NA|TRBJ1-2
CASSQGDFNYGYTF
TGCGCCAGCAGCCAAGGGGACTTCAACTATGGCTACACCTTC
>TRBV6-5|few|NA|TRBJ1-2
CASSSGTQDYGYTF
TGTGCCAGCAGTTCCGGGACCCAAGACTATGGCTACACCTTC
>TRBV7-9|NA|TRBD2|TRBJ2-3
CASSLGIAGAGDTQYF
TGTGCCAGCAGCCTCGGGATAGCGGGGGCCGGGGATACGCAGTATTTT
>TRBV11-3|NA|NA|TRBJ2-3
CASSLGATSTDTQYF
TGTGCCAGCAGCTTAGGGGCCACTAGCACAGATACGCAGTATTTT
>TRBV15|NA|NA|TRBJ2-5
CATSIQIQETQYF
TGTGCCACCTCCATTCAGATTCAAGAGACCCAGTACTTC
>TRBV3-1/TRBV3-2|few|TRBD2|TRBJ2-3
CASSQGSGGRNTQYF
TGTGCCAGCAGCCAAGGTAGCGGGGGTAGGAATACGCAGTATTTT
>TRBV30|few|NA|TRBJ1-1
CAWSVQLNTEAFF
TGTGCCTGGAGTGTCCAATTGAACACTGAAGCTTTCTTT
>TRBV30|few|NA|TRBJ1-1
CAWNVKMNTEAFF
TGTGCCTGGAACGTCAAGATGAACACTGAAGCTTTCTTT
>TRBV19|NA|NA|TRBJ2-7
CASSATGTREQYF
TGTGCCAGTAGTGCGACAGGTACGAGGGAGCAGTACTTC
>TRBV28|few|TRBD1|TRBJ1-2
CASHFGERGPYGYTF
TGTGCCAGCCACTTTGGAGAGAGGGGGCCCTATGGCTACACCTTC
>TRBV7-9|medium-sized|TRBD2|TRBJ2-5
CASSLAGTQETQYF
TGTGCCAGCAGTCTAGCGGGGACCCAAGAGACCCAGTACTTC
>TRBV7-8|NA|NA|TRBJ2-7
CASSLSGVGEQYF
TGTGCCAGCAGCTTAAGCGGTGTCGGCGAGCAGTACTTC
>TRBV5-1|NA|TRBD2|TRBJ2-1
CASSLSGGGVNEQFF
TGCGCCAGCAGCTTGTCTGGCGGGGGGGTCAATGAGCAGTTCTTC
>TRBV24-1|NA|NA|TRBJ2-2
CATSDGRATGELFF
TGTGCCACCAGTGATGGCAGGGCGACCGGGGAGCTGTTTTTT
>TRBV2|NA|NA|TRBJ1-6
CASREAYNSPLHF
TGTGCCAGCAGGGAGGCCTATAATTCACCCCTCCACTTT
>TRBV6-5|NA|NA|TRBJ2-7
CASRLTGTTYEQYF
TGTGCCAGCAGGCTGACAGGTACTACCTACGAGCAGTACTTC
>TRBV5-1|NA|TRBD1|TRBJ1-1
CASSSGTGPTEAFF
TGCGCCAGCAGCTCCGGGACAGGGCCGACTGAAGCTTTCTTT
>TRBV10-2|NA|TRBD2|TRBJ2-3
CASREAGGLDTQYF
TGCGCCAGCAGAGAAGCGGGGGGACTGGATACGCAGTATTTT
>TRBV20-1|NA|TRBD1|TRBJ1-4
CSASAQGFTNEKLFF
TGCAGTGCTAGTGCACAGGGGTTTACTAATGAAAAACTGTTTTTT
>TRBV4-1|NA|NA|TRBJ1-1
CASSQVNLGFVTEAFF
TGCGCCAGCAGCCAAGTAAATCTAGGGTTTGTCACTGAAGCTTTCTTT
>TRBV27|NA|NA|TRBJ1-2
CASSSSGVGYTF
TGTGCCAGCAGTTCTTCAGGGGTGGGCTACACCTTC
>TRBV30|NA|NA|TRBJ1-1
CAWTWEGEAFF
TGTGCCTGGACCTGGGAGGGTGAAGCTTTCTTT
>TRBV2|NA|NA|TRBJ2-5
CASRIGNRQVNQETQYF
TGTGCCAGCAGGATCGGGAATAGACAGGTCAACCAAGAGACCCAGTACTTC
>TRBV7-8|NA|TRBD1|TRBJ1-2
CASSKTSKGTESYGYTF
TGTGCCAGCAGCAAAACCTCGAAGGGGACAGAAAGCTATGGCTACACCTTC
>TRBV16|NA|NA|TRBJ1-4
CASSQSLAGQGEKLFF
TGTGCCAGCAGCCAATCGCTCGCAGGGCAAGGTGAAAAACTGTTTTTT
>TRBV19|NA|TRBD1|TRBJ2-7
CASSIETGAAYEQYF
TGTGCCAGTAGTATAGAGACAGGGGCCGCCTACGAGCAGTACTTC
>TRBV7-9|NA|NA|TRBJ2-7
CATFRDGSYEQYF
TGTGCCACTTTCCGGGACGGTTCCTACGAGCAGTACTTC
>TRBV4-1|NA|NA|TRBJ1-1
CASSRPSGARFTNTEAFF
TGCGCCAGCAGCCGACCTTCTGGGGCACGATTCACGAACACTGAAGCTTTCTTT
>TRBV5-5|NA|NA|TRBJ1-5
CASSLGLYSNQPQHF
TGTGCCAGCAGCTTGGGACTATATAGCAATCAGCCCCAGCATTTT
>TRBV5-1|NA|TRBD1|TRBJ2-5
CASSGFGTGQETQYF
TGCGCCAGCAGCGGGTTCGGGACAGGACAAGAGACCCAGTACTTC
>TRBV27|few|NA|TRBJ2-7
CASSLSSPYEQYF
TGTGCCAGCAGTTTATCCAGCCCTTACGAGCAGTACTTC
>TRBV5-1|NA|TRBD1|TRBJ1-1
CASRTGFVNTEAFF
TGCGCCAGTCGGACAGGGTTCGTGAACACTGAAGCTTTCTTT
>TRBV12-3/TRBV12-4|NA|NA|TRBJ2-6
CASSLRGANVLTF
TGTGCCAGCAGTTTAAGAGGGGCCAACGTCCTGACTTTC
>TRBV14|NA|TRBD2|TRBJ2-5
CASSQVGTSRGETQYF
TGTGCCAGCAGCCAAGTCGGGACTAGTAGAGGGGAGACCCAGTACTTC
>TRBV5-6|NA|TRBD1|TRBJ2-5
CASSFSTGGRETQYF
TGTGCCAGCAGCTTCTCGACAGGGGGGCGTGAGACCCAGTACTTC
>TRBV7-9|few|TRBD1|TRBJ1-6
CASSSGQGSSPLHF
TGTGCCAGCAGCTCGGGACAGGGGTCTTCACCCCTCCACTTT
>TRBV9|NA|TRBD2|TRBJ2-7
CASSVTGTSDYEQYF
TGTGCCAGCAGCGTAACCGGGACTAGCGACTACGAGCAGTACTTC
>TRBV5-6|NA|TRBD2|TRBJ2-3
CASSFQRGAPFTDTQYF
TGTGCCAGCAGCTTCCAGCGGGGGGCTCCTTTCACAGATACGCAGTATTTT
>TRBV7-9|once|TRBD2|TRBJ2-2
CASSLGSGGRNTGELFF
TGTGCCAGCAGCTTAGGTTCGGGCGGGAGAAACACCGGGGAGCTGTTTTTT
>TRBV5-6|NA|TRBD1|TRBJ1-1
CASSVGQANTEAFF
TGTGCCAGCAGCGTTGGACAGGCGAACACTGAAGCTTTCTTT
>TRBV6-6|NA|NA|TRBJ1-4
CASSPGGTVNEKLFF
TGTGCCAGCAGCCCCGGTGGGACGGTGAATGAAAAACTGTTTTTT
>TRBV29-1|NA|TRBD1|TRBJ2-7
CSGSTGPAYEQHF
TGCAGCGGATCGACAGGGCCTGCCTACGAGCAGCACTTC
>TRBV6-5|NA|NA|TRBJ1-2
CASSYSGRGMDGYTF
TGTGCCAGCAGTTACTCGGGAAGGGGGATGGATGGCTACACCTTC
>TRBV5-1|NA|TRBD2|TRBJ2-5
CASSFTSGEGETQYF
TGCGCCAGCAGCTTTACTAGCGGGGAAGGAGAGACCCAGTACTTC
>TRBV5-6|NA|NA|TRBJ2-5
CASSLVRDAETQYF
TGTGCCAGCAGCTTGGTCCGGGACGCAGAGACCCAGTACTTC
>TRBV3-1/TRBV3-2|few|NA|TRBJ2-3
CASSQVWREDTQYF
TGTGCCAGCAGCCAAGTGTGGCGTGAAGATACGCAGTATTTT
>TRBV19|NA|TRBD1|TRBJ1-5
CASTASGGSNQPQHF
TGTGCCAGTACAGCTTCAGGGGGCTCCAATCAGCCCCAGCATTTT
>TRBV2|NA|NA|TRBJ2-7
CASSVFGAGEQYF
TGTGCCAGCAGTGTGTTCGGCGCGGGGGAGCAGTACTTC
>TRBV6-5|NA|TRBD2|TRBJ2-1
CASRRSGATYNEQFF
TGTGCCAGCAGGAGGAGCGGGGCAACCTACAATGAGCAGTTCTTC